The rows below give T cell receptor beta chains drawn from one sample of a study of cytomegalovirus exposure and HLA in healthy donors. Clones were read by immunoSEQ multiplex PCR, and TCRdb kept only the in-frame ones, dropping some. The sample holds over 150,000 clones; 80% are singletons and the top ten take 5.6%. Specimen: PBMCs. These receptors all come from a woman aged 35 to 49 in good health and CMV-seropositive. Each CDR3 is given with its conserved first and last residue. The order of the fields is clone size, V gene, J gene, D gene, CDR3 DNA, CDR3 protein. D genes are given only for firm matches. Rows give clone size only sometimes, using once, few, many, or a class for an expanded clone.

clone_size: once; v_call: TRBV6-1; j_call: TRBJ1-1; d_call: TRBD1; cdr3_nt: TGTGCCAGCAGTAGACCCGGGACAGCGAACACTGAAGCTTTCTTT; cdr3_aa: CASSRPGTANTEAFF
clone_size: .; v_call: TRBV11-3; j_call: TRBJ2-7; d_call: .; cdr3_nt: TGTGCCAGCAGCCCGGGAGGGGGCGGGGAGCAGTACTTC; cdr3_aa: CASSPGGGGEQYF
clone_size: .; v_call: TRBV2; j_call: TRBJ1-1; d_call: TRBD1; cdr3_nt: TGTGCCAACCACAGGGGGCTAAGGATGAACACTGAAGCTTTCTTT; cdr3_aa: CANHRGLRMNTEAFF
clone_size: .; v_call: TRBV6-5; j_call: TRBJ1-2; d_call: TRBD1; cdr3_nt: TGTGCCAGCAGTTACTCGATATCAGGGGGGTTTGGCTACACCTTC; cdr3_aa: CASSYSISGGFGYTF
clone_size: few; v_call: TRBV11-2; j_call: TRBJ2-1; d_call: TRBD2; cdr3_nt: TGTGCCAGCAGCGCTGGGACTAGCGGGAGTTCGTACAATGAGCAGTTCTTC; cdr3_aa: CASSAGTSGSSYNEQFF
clone_size: .; v_call: TRBV28; j_call: TRBJ2-4; d_call: .; cdr3_nt: TGTGCCAGCAAGCAGCATCAAGCGCGGATAGCCAAAAACATTCAGTACTTC; cdr3_aa: CASKQHQARIAKNIQYF
clone_size: once; v_call: TRBV15; j_call: TRBJ1-2; d_call: TRBD1; cdr3_nt: TGTGCCACCAGCGGGATCGGGACAGCTAACTATGGCTACACCTTC; cdr3_aa: CATSGIGTANYGYTF
clone_size: .; v_call: TRBV28; j_call: TRBJ1-1; d_call: .; cdr3_nt: TGTGCCAGCAGACAGGACCGAATCCACACTGAAGCTTTCTTT; cdr3_aa: CASRQDRIHTEAFF
clone_size: .; v_call: TRBV2; j_call: TRBJ2-7; d_call: .; cdr3_nt: TGTGCCAGCAGAGCAACCTACGAGCAGTACTTC; cdr3_aa: CASRATYEQYF
clone_size: .; v_call: TRBV10-2; j_call: TRBJ2-1; d_call: .; cdr3_nt: TGCGCCAGCATCGAGGGGGAGTTATCCTACAATGAGCAGTTCTTC; cdr3_aa: CASIEGELSYNEQFF